This T cell receptor (beta chain) is drawn from a study of cytomegalovirus exposure and HLA in healthy donors. The PCR was carried out with 60 Vbeta primers and 13 Jbeta primers. Clones were read by immunoSEQ multiplex PCR, and TCRdb kept only the in-frame ones, dropping some. The data hold around 150,000 clones, with about 78% observed a single time. Comment on this clone: Antigen: not known.

Findings of the study overall: The majority of CMV-associated TCR beta chains were reported as apparently HLA-restricted in a later analysis. A missense DCLRE1C variant was associated with V- and J-gene trimming of TCR beta chains in a later analysis, and an independent cohort replicated the association.

Germline values: CDR1 SGHDT, CDR2 YYEEEE. CDR3 size: 15 residues. V dropped 4 bases and J dropped 0 bases, with 11 bases sitting between them. This sequence joins TRBV5-6 and TRBJ2-1, with a tentative D call TRBD1 (5 bases). The sample was PBMCs. The sequence was obtained from a man aged 50 to 60 in good health and CMV-seropositive. The CDR3 is CASSLWQGSYNEQFF. The CDR3 bases are TGTGCCAGCAGCCTCTGGCAGGGCTCCTACAATGAGCAGTTCTTC.